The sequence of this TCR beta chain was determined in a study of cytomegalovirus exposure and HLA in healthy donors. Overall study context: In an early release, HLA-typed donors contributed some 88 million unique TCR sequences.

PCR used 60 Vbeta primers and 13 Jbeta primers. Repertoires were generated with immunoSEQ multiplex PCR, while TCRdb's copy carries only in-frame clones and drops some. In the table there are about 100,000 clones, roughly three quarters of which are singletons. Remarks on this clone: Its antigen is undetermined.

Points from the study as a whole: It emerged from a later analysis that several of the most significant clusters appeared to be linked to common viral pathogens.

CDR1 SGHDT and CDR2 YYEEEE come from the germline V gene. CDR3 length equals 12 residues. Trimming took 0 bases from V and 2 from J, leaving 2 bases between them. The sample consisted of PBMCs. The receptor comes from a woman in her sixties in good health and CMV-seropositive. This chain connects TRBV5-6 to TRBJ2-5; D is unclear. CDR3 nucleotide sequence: TGTGCCAGCAGCTTGGTACAAGAGACCCAGTACTTC. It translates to CASSLVQETQYF.